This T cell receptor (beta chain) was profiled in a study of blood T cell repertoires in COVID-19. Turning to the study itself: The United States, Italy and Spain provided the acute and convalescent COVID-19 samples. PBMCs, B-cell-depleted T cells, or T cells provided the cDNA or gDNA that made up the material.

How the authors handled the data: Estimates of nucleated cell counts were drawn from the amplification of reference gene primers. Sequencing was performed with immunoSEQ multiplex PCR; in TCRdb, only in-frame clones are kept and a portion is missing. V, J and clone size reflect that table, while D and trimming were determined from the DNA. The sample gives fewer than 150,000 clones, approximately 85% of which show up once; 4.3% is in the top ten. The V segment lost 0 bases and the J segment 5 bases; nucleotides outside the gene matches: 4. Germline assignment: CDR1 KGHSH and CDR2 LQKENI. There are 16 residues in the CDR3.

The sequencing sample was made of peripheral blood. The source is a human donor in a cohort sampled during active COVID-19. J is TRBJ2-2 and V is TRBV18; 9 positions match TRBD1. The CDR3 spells CASSPPAGTGTGELFF. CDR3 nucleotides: TGTGCCAGCTCACCACCTGCCGGGACAGGGACCGGGGAGCTGTTTTTT. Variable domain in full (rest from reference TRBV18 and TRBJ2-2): NAGVMQNPRHLVRRRGQEARLRCSPMKGHSHVYWYRQLPEEGLKFMVYLQKENIIDESGMPKERFSAEFPKEGPSILRIQQVVRGDSAAYFCASSPPAGTGTGELFFGEGSRLTVL.